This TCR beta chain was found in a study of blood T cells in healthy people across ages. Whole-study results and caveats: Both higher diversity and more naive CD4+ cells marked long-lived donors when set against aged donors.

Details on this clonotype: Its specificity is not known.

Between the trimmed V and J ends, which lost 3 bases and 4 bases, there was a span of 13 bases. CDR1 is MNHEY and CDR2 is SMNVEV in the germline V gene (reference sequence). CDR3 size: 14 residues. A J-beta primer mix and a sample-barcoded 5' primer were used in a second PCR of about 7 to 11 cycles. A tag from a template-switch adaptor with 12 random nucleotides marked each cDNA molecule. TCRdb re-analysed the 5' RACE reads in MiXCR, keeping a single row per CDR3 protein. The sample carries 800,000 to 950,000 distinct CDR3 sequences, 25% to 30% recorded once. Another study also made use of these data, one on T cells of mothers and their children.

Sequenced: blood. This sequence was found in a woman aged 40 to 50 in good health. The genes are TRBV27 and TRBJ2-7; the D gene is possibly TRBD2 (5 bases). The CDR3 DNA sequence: TGTGCCAGCAGTTTTCGGGGTTGGGCGTACGAGCAGTACTTC. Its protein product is CASSFRGWAYEQYF.